The TCR beta chain under discussion was sequenced for a study of regulatory T cells in long-lasting Graves disease. Libraries of TCR beta came from iRepertoire HTBI primers plus Arm-PCR of CDR3 regions. In TCRdb, the multiplex PCR reads were re-called with MiXCR into one record per CDR3 protein. Of hundreds of thousands of distinct CDR3 sequences in the sample, 16% are singletons; the top ten hold roughly 18%. With regard to this clonotype: Its antigen remains unidentified.

The CDR3 contains 13 residues. Germline-derived CDR1 and CDR2 are LGHDT and YNNKEL (reference sequence). J lost 9 bases, V lost 4 bases, and 5 bases had no gene match. Documented time point: newly diagnosed GD, antithyroid drugs for less than 3 months. Preparation of the TCR library used RNA extracted from PBMCs. Overall study findings and caveats: Segments TRBV28, TRBJ1-2 and TRBJ2-5 showed preferential usage in persistent disease.

This same sample was also taken into another study, of T cells in Graves' hyperthyroidism and ophthalmopathy.

Sample: peripheral blood mononuclear cells (PBMCs), taken at new diagnosis, from a patient treated with antithyroid drugs. The V and J genes are TRBV3-1 and TRBJ1-5; 8 bases fit TRBD1. The receptor comes from a woman aged 25 to 39 with Graves disease. CDR3 bases: TGTGCCAGCAGCCCGACAGGGGCAATGCCCCAGCATTTT. This codes for CASSPTGAMPQHF.